The next 32 T cell receptor beta chains were all read from a single sample in a study of regulatory T cells in long-lasting Graves disease. Sequencing libraries for TCR beta were prepared with iRepertoire HTBI primers and Arm-PCR of CDR3 regions. TCRdb reprocessed the multiplex PCR reads with MiXCR, giving one entry per CDR3 protein. The sample holds 400,000 to 500,000 distinct CDR3 sequences, approximately 15% seen once. Time point specified: newly diagnosed GD, antithyroid drugs for less than 3 months. Making the TCR library involved RNA that had been extracted from PBMCs. These records were also assigned to another study, of T cells in Graves' hyperthyroidism and ophthalmopathy.

Sequencing was performed on peripheral blood mononuclear cells (PBMCs), taken at new diagnosis, from a patient treated with antithyroid drugs. These receptors all come from a woman between 45 and 65 years old with Graves disease.

The table lists this clonotype with a few counts. J is TRBJ2-7 and V is TRBV30, with TRBD2 matching 7 bases. The germline CDR1 and CDR2 sequences are GTSNPN and SVGIG (reference sequence). The J segment lost 3 bases and the V segment lost 0 bases, leaving 2 bases of the junction unmatched. This CDR3 comprises 13 residues. The CDR3 DNA reads TGTGCCTGGAGTGTAAGCGGGAACTACGAGCAGTACTTC. Its translation: CAWSVSGNYEQYF.

The chain couples TRBV9 to TRBJ2-1; D is ambiguous. CDR1 and CDR2 from the germline V gene are SGDLS and YYNGEE. V shed 3 bases and J shed 8 bases, with 9 bases lying between them. The CDR3 has 12 amino acids. The CDR3: CASSELGYEQFF. In DNA form, the CDR3 reads TGTGCCAGCAGCGAACTGGGTTATGAGCAGTTCTTC.

This clonotype has more than one count but fewer than ten. The chain combines TRBV10-2 with TRBJ2-7; 7 positions agree with TRBD1. The V gene end was trimmed by 6 bases and the J gene end by 3 bases; junction bases not matched to a gene: 11. The germline gives CDR1 WSHSY, CDR2 SAAADI. The CDR3 sequence is 15 residues long. The CDR3 loop is CASSDHRGFYYEQYF. The CDR3 nucleotides read TGCGCCAGCAGCGACCACAGGGGCTTTTACTACGAGCAGTACTTC.

This clonotype was observed a handful of times. V gene TRBV27 combines with J gene TRBJ2-6, with D perhaps TRBD2 (5 bases). Looked up from germline, CDR1 is MNHEY and CDR2 is SMNVEV (reference sequence). The CDR3 has 19 residues. Trimming took off 2 bases at V and 0 bases at J, with 17 bases between the two ends. The CDR3 sequence is CASSLSSVFGSSGANVLTF. The CDR3 DNA reads TGTGCCAGCAGTTTAAGTTCGGTGTTTGGGAGCTCTGGGGCCAACGTCCTGACTTTC. Using reference TRBV27 and TRBJ2-6 for the parts outside the CDR3, the full variable domain is EAQVTQNPRYLITVTGKKLTVTCSQNMNHEYMSWYRQDPGLGLRQIYYSMNVEVTDKGDVPEGYKVSRKEKRNFPLILESPSPNQTSLYFCASSLSSVFGSSGANVLTFGAGSRLTVL.

The rearrangement uses TRBV9 and TRBJ1-1; 8 positions match TRBD1. The CDR3 totals 14 residues. Germline-derived CDR1 and CDR2 are SGDLS and YYNGEE. After removal of 0 bases from V and 5 bases from J, the junction contained 3 bases not matched to a gene. This CDR3 reads CASSVAQGATEAFF. The CDR3 bases are TGTGCCAGCAGCGTAGCGCAGGGGGCGACTGAAGCTTTCTTT.

This clonotype occurred many times. The rearrangement uses TRBV12-3 or TRBV12-4 and TRBJ1-5; TRBD1 aligns across 7 bases. Trimming removed 6 bases from V and 0 bases from J; junction bases left unmatched: 5. The CDR3 loop spans 15 amino acids. CDR3 in DNA: TGTGCCAGCAGGGCACAGGGGATTAGCAATCAGCCCCAGCATTTT. This translates into CASRAQGISNQPQHF.

J is TRBJ2-4 and V is TRBV6-5, with 10 bases aligning to TRBD1. Per germline, CDR1 MNHEY and CDR2 SVGAGI. This CDR3 spans 15 amino acids. V shed 0 bases and J 4 bases; nucleotides not matched to a gene: 0. The CDR3 bases are TGTGCCAGCAGTTACTCGGGACAGGGGAAAAACATTCAGTACTTC. It encodes CASSYSGQGKNIQYF.

This clonotype showed up many times. The chain uses TRBV12-3 or TRBV12-4 and TRBJ1-2, with D perhaps matching TRBD1 (6 bases). There are 15 residues in the CDR3. Between the trimmed V and J ends, which lost 5 bases and 6 bases, there was a span of 19 bases. In nucleotides, the CDR3 is TGTGCCAGCAGTCCAAACCCGACAGGAACCAATGGCTACACCTTC. Translation: CASSPNPTGTNGYTF.

Many counts were recorded for this clonotype. The J gene is TRBJ2-3, the V gene TRBV6-1; 10 nucleotides match TRBD2. The CDR3 runs to 14 residues. V dropped 7 bases and J dropped 6; count of bases not matched to a gene: 7. The germline V gene encodes CDR1 MNHNS and CDR2 SASEGT. CDR3 in DNA: TGTGCCAGCACGAAGCGGGAGGGCTCGGATACGCAGTATTTT. Its protein is CASTKREGSDTQYF.

Comment on this clonotype: This clone may be a read error of a much larger clone one base away. V is TRBV3-1 and J is TRBJ2-7, with no clear D. Germline V CDR1 and CDR2: LGHDT, YNNKEL (reference sequence). The CDR3 contains 12 residues. The CDR3 region has the DNA TGTGCCAGCAACCAAGATACCCGCCCCCAGTACTTC. This gives the protein CASNQDTRPQYF.

The chain carries TRBV7-8 and TRBJ2-5; 9 bases match TRBD2. CDR3 size: 14 residues. Germline loops: CDR1 SGHVS, CDR2 FQNEAQ. V lost 5 bases to trimming and J lost 4 bases; unmatched junction nucleotides: 5. CDR3 coding DNA: TGTGCCAGCAGCGCGGGAGGGCCTTCAGAGACCCAGTACTTC. This translates into CASSAGGPSETQYF.

This clonotype has only a few counts. The J gene is TRBJ2-2, the V gene TRBV27; a weak D match, TRBD1 (6 bases). Germline V lookup: CDR1 MNHEY, CDR2 SMNVEV (reference sequence). V lost 4 bases, J lost 4 bases, and 10 bases lay in between. CDR3 length: 14 residues. CDR3 nucleotides: TGTGCCAGCAGTTCGTACAGGGCCACCGGGGAGCTGTTTTTT. This translates into CASSSYRATGELFF.

This clonotype was counted at least ten times. The chain couples TRBV12-3 or TRBV12-4 to TRBJ2-3, with 15 bases aligning to TRBD2. The CDR3 is 20 amino acids. Trimming removed 6 bases from V and 2 bases from J; junction bases left unmatched: 15. CDR3 DNA: TGTGCCAGCAGCCCGGGACTAGCGGGAGGATCGGGCCAGCACACAGATACGCAGTATTTT. Translated: CASSPGLAGGSGQHTDTQYF.

Turning to this clonotype: With a much larger clone just one base away, this may be a read error. The gene calls are TRBV12-3 or TRBV12-4 and TRBJ1-3; D possibly corresponds to TRBD1 (5 bases). This CDR3 has 15 amino acids. Trimming removed 9 bases at V and 1 base at J, with 16 bases between. The CDR3 DNA sequence: TGTGCCAGAAGGGGTGGACAATCTTCTGGAAACACCATATATTTT. Translated: CARRGGQSSGNTIYF.

In its sample, this clonotype was seen a few times. The chain recombines TRBV28 with TRBJ1-5; D uncertain. Deletions cut 4 bases from V and 5 bases from J, with 9 bases between. CDR3 length: 13 amino acids. The germline CDR1 and CDR2 sequences are MDHEN and SYDVKM. CDR3 in amino acids: CASSWGTHQPQHF. The CDR3 nucleotides read TGTGCCAGCAGTTGGGGTACCCATCAGCCCCAGCATTTT.

This clonotype occurred many times. The V call is TRBV9, the J call TRBJ2-3; 8 bases line up with TRBD2. CDR1 SGDLS and CDR2 YYNGEE come from the germline V gene. CDR3 length equals 17 residues. The trim removed 6 bases at V and 3 bases at J, leaving 15 bases unmatched. CDR3 residues: CASIPTAQREWTDTQYF. For the CDR3, the DNA is TGTGCCAGCATCCCCACCGCCCAGCGGGAGTGGACAGATACGCAGTATTTT.

In regard to this clonotype: Sequence at one end of the junction differs from germline and may be a read error. The chain recombines TRBV10-3 with TRBJ1-1, with 7 bases lining up with TRBD1. Germline values: CDR1 ENHRY, CDR2 SYGVKD. The CDR3 sequence is 13 residues long. CDR3 DNA sequence: TGTGCCATCAGTAGACAGGGTAACACTAAAGCTTTCTTT. It encodes CAISRQGNTKAFF.

Only a few counts were recorded for this clonotype. A much larger clone lies a single base off, so this may be a read error. The genes are TRBV11-2 and TRBJ2-1, with no clear D. CDR3 size: 15 residues. CDR1 and CDR2 from the germline V gene are SGHAT and FQNNGV. CDR3 protein: CASSLDVALVNEQLF. The CDR3 DNA reads TGTGCCAGCAGCTTAGACGTTGCCCTAGTCAATGAGCAGCTCTTC.

On this clonotype: Sequence at one end of the junction differs from germline and may be a read error. The chain recombines TRBV5-5 with TRBJ2-7, with 15 bases matching TRBD2. The CDR3 consists of 20 residues. Germline assignment: CDR1 SGHKS and CDR2 YYEKEE (reference sequence). This CDR3 reads CASSLGLAGGPPRAATEQYF. The CDR3 nucleotides are TGCGCCAGCAGCTTGGGACTAGCGGGAGGTCCACCTCGGGCGGCGACCGAGCAGTACTTC.

This chain connects TRBV2 to TRBJ2-1; D is perhaps TRBD2 (5 bases). This CDR3 region has 13 residues. Between the trimmed V and J ends, which lost 4 bases and 5 bases, there was a span of 9 bases. The germline CDR1 and CDR2 sequences are SNHLY and FYNNEI. The CDR3 DNA is TGTGCCAGCAGTGGAGGACTCGACAATGAGCAGTTCTTC. Translating gives CASSGGLDNEQFF.

This clonotype was picked up many times. The rearrangement joins TRBV3-1 to TRBJ2-7, with D hard to call. V gave up 3 bases and J gave up 6 bases, with 6 bases separating them. The CDR3 is 11 residues long. The germline CDR1 and CDR2 sequences are LGHDT and YNNKEL (reference sequence). In nucleotides, the CDR3 is TGTGCCAGCAGCCAGGCTCTCGAGCAGTACTTC. This encodes CASSQALEQYF.

On this clonotype itself: This could be a read error, since a much larger clone is one nucleotide away. It is likely a read error, because the conserved phenylalanine at the end of the CDR3 is missing. The genes are TRBV9 and TRBJ2-1, with D perhaps matching TRBD2 (5 bases). From germline, CDR1 is SGDLS and CDR2 YYNGEE. V lost 0 bases, J lost 5 bases, and 12 bases lay in between. The CDR3 extends over 15 amino acids. The CDR3 protein is CASSVVGVDDNEQFS. CDR3 sequence (DNA): TGTGCCAGCAGCGTAGTGGGAGTGGATGACAATGAGCAGTTCTCC.

The table lists this clonotype with many counts. This chain joins TRBV24-1 and TRBJ2-5, with TRBD2 identical over 12 bases. Germline V gives CDR1 KGHDR, CDR2 SFDVKD. Unmatched junction bases numbered 5, after V lost 2 bases and J lost 5 bases. CDR3 length: 16 amino acids. In DNA form, the CDR3 reads TGTGCCACCAGTGATTCTTGGACTAGCGGGATTGAGACCCAGTACTTC. It specifies CATSDSWTSGIETQYF.

This rearrangement joins TRBV5-6 to TRBJ2-7; D is unresolved. The CDR3 is 14 amino acids. Germline CDR1 is SGHDT and CDR2 is YYEEEE. The germline V and J ends were trimmed by 3 bases and 2 bases, with 12 bases remaining between them. Here the CDR3 DNA reads TGTGCCAGCAGCTCGGGTCCCCAGGCCTACGAGCAGTACTTC. Amino acid sequence: CASSSGPQAYEQYF. Full variable domain (missing parts from reference TRBV5-6 and TRBJ2-7): DAGVTQSPTHLIKTRGQQVTLRCSPKSGHDTVSWYQQALGQGPQFIFQYYEEEERQRGNFPDRFSGHQFPNYSSELNVNALLLGDSALYLCASSSGPQAYEQYFGPGTRLTVT.

A few counts support this clonotype. The rearrangement links TRBV2 to TRBJ1-6; D call uncertain. Germline V gene data show CDR1 as SNHLY and CDR2 as FYNNEI. This CDR3 has 15 residues. V lost 1 base, J lost 11 bases, and 15 bases lay in between. CDR3 DNA sequence: TGTGCCAGCAGTGAAGTTCGCCAGCGCGGGACACCCCTCCACTTT. It translates to CASSEVRQRGTPLHF.

This sequence joins TRBV4-1 and TRBJ1-5, with D perhaps TRBD1 (5 bases). V gave up 1 base and J gave up 5 bases, with 15 bases separating them. CDR1 and CDR2 (germline): MGHRA, YSYEKL. The CDR3 is 16 amino acids. CDR3 coding DNA: TGCGCCAGCAGCCAAGTAAAGGGAATGGGGGATCAGCCCCAGCATTTT. Its protein product is CASSQVKGMGDQPQHF.

The V call is TRBV19, the J call TRBJ2-2, with D unresolved. V was clipped by 1 base and J by 4 bases, with 13 bases between them. Germline CDR1 LNHDA, CDR2 SQIVND (reference sequence). This CDR3 is 16 amino acids long. The CDR3 sequence is CASSIARRLSTGELFF. CDR3 nucleotides: TGTGCCAGTAGTATAGCCCGTAGACTGAGCACCGGGGAGCTGTTTTTT.

In its sample, this clonotype was seen a few times. V and J are TRBV9 and TRBJ2-3; 7 nucleotides line up with TRBD2. V lost 0 bases and J lost 2; bases outside the gene matches: 18. The CDR3 spans 20 residues. The germline CDR1 and CDR2 sequences are SGDLS and YYNGEE. As DNA, the CDR3 is TGTGCCAGCAGCGTAGTGGTGTGGTGGGGGAGGGAGGGACTCACAGATACGCAGTATTTT. Encoded protein: CASSVVVWWGREGLTDTQYF.

Turning to this clonotype: The junction shows a germline mismatch at one end, possibly a read error. J is TRBJ2-1 and V is TRBV9; 8 positions agree with TRBD2. In germline, CDR1 is SGDLS, CDR2 YYNGEE. The CDR3 contains 15 residues. CDR3 loop: CASSLAAGGGGEQFF. The CDR3 DNA sequence: TGCGCCAGCAGCTTGGCCGCGGGAGGAGGCGGTGAGCAGTTCTTC.

This clonotype turned up a few times. This chain joins TRBV5-5 and TRBJ2-1; TRBD2 matches at 13 bases. Germline V CDR1 and CDR2: SGHKS, YYEKEE (reference sequence). The CDR3 contains 16 residues. V gave up 1 base and J gave up 3 bases; unmatched junction bases: 1. The CDR3 DNA reads TGTGCCAGCAGCTTGACTAGCGGGAGGGTCTACAATGAGCAGTTCTTC. Encoded protein: CASSLTSGRVYNEQFF.

Points on this clonotype: An end of the junction does not agree with germline; a read error may underlie this. V usage is TRBV11-2 and J usage is TRBJ2-7; 12 bases are shared with TRBD2. The V gene's germline CDR1 is SGHAT and CDR2 FQNNGV. The CDR3 spans 16 residues. This CDR3 is CASSRTSGKSSYEQYF. The CDR3 DNA is TGCGCCAGCAGCCGGACTAGCGGGAAGAGCTCCTACGAGCAGTACTTC.

This clonotype was detected many times. The CDR3 coding sequence is TGTGCCATCAGTGAGTCAACAGGGAGTCCCTCCTACGAGCAGTACTTC. Amino acid sequence: CAISESTGSPSYEQYF. The J gene is TRBJ2-7, the V gene TRBV10-3; perhaps TRBD1 as D (6 bases). The V gene lost 0 bases and the J gene lost 0 bases, with 12 bases spanning the gap. There are 16 residues in the CDR3. Germline V CDR1 and CDR2: ENHRY, SYGVKD.